This TCR beta chain is drawn from a study of blood T cell repertoires in COVID-19. The wider study: The study drew acute and convalescent COVID-19 samples from the United States, Italy and Spain. PBMCs, B-cell-depleted T cells, or T cells were the source of the cDNA or gDNA that made up the material.

The germline V gene has CDR1 MGHDK and CDR2 SYGVNS. Trimming removed 1 base at V and 1 base at J, with 7 bases between. This CDR3 has 14 amino acids. Authors' data handling: For nucleated cells, counts were estimated from reference gene primer amplification. The data were produced by immunoSEQ multiplex PCR, yet TCRdb's version contains in-frame clones alone and is incomplete. V, J and clone size are taken as reported in that table, and D and trimming were inferred from the DNA itself. The sample holds 180,000 or so clones, about three quarters seen once. A Seattle source enrolled patients during active infection and followed them longitudinally.

Sequencing was performed on peripheral blood. The chain recombines TRBV25-1 with TRBJ1-1; TRBD1 is a possible D gene (5 bases). The sequence was collected from a woman of 80 years or more with COVID-19, enrolled during active disease. The CDR3 loop is CASSESGENTEAFF. The CDR3 bases are TGTGCCAGCAGTGAATCGGGGGAGAACACTGAAGCTTTCTTT.